This T cell receptor (beta chain) comes out of a study of blood T cell repertoires in COVID-19. Sequencing was performed with immunoSEQ multiplex PCR; in TCRdb, only in-frame clones are kept and a portion is missing. The repertoire includes around 280,000 clones, around 88% of them detected once, and roughly 6.2% sits in the top ten. Donors were grouped by their self-reported clinical history. The CDR3 has 14 residues. Germline CDR1 is SGHVS and CDR2 is FNYEAQ. Trimming shortened V by 1 base and J by 5 bases, and 8 bases separated the two germline ends. The chain combines TRBV7-6 with TRBJ2-2, with a possible D match to TRBD1 (6 bases). What was sequenced was PBMCs or T cells enriched from blood (not recorded which). The sequence was collected from a woman aged 40 to 50 who had recovered from COVID-19. The CDR3 spells CASSLVQGTGELFF. Here the CDR3 DNA reads TGTGCCAGCAGCTTAGTACAGGGAACCGGGGAGCTGTTTTTT.